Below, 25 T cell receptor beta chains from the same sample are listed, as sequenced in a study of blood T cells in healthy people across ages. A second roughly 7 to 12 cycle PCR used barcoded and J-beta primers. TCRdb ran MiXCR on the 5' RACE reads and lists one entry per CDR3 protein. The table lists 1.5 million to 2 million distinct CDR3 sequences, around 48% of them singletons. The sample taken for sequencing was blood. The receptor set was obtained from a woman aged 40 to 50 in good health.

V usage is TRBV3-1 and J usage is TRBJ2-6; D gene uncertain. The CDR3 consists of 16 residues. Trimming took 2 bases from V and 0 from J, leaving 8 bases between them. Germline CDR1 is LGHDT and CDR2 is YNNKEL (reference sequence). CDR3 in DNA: TGTGCCAGCAGCCAAAGATCGTCCTCTGGGGCCAACGTCCTGACTTTC. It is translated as CASSQRSSSGANVLTF.

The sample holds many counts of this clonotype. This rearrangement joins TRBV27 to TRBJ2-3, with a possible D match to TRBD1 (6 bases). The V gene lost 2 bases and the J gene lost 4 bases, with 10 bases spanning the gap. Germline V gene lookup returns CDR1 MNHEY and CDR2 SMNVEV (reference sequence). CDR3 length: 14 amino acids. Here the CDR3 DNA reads TGTGCCAGCAGTTTAGGCGCAGGGGCAGATACGCAGTATTTT. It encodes CASSLGAGADTQYF.

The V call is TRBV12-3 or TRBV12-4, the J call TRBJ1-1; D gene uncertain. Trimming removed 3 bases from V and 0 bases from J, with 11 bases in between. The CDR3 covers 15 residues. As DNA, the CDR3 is TGTGCCAGCAGTTTTCGGTTAGGGATGAACACTGAAGCTTTCTTT. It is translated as CASSFRLGMNTEAFF.

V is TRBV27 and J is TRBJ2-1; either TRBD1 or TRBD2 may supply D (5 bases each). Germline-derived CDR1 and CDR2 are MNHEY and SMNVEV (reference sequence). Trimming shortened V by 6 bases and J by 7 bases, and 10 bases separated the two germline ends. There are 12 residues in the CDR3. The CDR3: CASRTAVNEQFF. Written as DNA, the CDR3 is TGTGCCAGCAGGACAGCGGTGAATGAGCAGTTCTTC.

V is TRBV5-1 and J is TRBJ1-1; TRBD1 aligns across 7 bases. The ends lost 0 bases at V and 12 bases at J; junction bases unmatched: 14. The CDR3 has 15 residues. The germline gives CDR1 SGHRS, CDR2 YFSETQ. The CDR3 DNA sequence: TGCGCCAGCAGCTTGGATGAGATTCCGGGACAGATTACTTTCTTT. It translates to CASSLDEIPGQITFF.

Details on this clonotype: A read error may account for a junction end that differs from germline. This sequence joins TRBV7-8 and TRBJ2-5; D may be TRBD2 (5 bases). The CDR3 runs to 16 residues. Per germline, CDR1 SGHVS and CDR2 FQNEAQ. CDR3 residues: CAGSSLGVLEAGEQYF. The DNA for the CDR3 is TGTGCCGGCAGCTCATTAGGCGTACTAGAAGCCGGGGAGCAGTACTTC.

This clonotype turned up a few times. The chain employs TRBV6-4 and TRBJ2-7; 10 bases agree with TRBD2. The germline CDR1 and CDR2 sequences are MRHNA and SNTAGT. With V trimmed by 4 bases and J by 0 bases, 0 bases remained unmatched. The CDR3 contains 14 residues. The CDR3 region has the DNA TGTGCCAGCAGTGCTAGCGGGGGCTCCTACGAGCAGTACTTC. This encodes CASSASGGSYEQYF.

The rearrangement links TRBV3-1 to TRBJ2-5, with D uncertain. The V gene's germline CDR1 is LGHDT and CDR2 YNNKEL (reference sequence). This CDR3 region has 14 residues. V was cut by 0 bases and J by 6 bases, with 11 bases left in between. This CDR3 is CASSQEARPQTQYF. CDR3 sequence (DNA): TGTGCCAGCAGCCAAGAAGCCCGGCCCCAGACCCAGTACTTC.

CDR3 sequence reads: CASSFVTGGLSNQPQHF. DNA of the CDR3: TGTGCCAGCAGTTTCGTGACAGGGGGCCTTAGCAATCAGCCCCAGCATTTT. The rearrangement joins TRBV12-3 or TRBV12-4 to TRBJ1-5; 10 positions match TRBD1. The CDR3 is made up of 17 amino acids. Trimming at V came to 3 bases and at J to 0 bases, leaving 5 bases not matched to a gene.

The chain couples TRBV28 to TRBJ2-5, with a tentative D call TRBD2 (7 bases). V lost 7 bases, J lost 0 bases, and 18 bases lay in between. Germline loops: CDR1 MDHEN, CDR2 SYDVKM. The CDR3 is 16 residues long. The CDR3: CASNLGGAGDQETQYF. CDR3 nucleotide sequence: TGTGCCAGCAACTTGGGGGGGGCAGGCGACCAAGAGACCCAGTACTTC.

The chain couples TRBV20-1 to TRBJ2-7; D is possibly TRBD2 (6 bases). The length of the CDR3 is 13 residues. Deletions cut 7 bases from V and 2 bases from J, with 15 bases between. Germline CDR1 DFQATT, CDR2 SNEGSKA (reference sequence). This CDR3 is CSGNAGYAYEQYF. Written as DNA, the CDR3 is TGCAGTGGTAATGCGGGATACGCCTACGAGCAGTACTTC.

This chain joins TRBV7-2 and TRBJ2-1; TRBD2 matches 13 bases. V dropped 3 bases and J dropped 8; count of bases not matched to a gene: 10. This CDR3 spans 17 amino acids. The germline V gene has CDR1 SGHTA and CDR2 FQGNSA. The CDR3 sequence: CASSLGSGLAGYYEQFF. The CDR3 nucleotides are TGTGCCAGCAGCTTGGGATCGGGACTAGCGGGATACTATGAGCAGTTCTTC.

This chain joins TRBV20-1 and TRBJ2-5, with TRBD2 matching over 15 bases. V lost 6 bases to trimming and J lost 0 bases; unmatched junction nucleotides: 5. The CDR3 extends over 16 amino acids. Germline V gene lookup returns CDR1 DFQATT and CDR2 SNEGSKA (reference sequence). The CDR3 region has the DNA TGCAGTGCGCAAGGGACTAGCGGGGGGCACCAAGAGACCCAGTACTTC. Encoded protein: CSAQGTSGGHQETQYF.

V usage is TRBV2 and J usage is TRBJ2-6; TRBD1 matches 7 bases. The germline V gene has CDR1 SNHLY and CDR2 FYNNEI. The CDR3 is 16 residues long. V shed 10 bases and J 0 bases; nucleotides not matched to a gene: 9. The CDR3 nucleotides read TGTGCCAAGAACAGGGGTTTAGACTCTGGGGCCAACGTCCTGACTTTC. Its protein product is CAKNRGLDSGANVLTF.

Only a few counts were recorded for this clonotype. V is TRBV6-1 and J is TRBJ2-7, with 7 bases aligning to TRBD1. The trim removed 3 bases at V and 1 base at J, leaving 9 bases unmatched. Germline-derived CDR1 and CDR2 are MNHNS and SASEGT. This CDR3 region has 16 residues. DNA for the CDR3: TGTGCCAGCAGTGATTGGGGGACAGCGTCTTCCTACGAGCAGTACTTC. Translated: CASSDWGTASSYEQYF.

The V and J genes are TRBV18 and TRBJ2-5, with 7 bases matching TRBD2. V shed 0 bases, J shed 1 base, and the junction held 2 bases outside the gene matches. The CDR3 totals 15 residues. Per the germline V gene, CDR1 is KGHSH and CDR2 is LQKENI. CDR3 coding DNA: TGTGCCAGCTCACCACCAGCGGGGTTCCAAGAGACCCAGTACTTC. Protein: CASSPPAGFQETQYF. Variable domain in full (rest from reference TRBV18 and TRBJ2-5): NAGVMQNPRHLVRRRGQEARLRCSPMKGHSHVYWYRQLPEEGLKFMVYLQKENIIDESGMPKERFSAEFPKEGPSILRIQQVVRGDSAAYFCASSPPAGFQETQYFGPGTRLLVL.

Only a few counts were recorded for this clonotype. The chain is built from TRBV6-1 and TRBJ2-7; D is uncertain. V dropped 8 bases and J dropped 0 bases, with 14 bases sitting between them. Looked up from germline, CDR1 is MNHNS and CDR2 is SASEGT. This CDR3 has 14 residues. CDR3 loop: CASLSPRASYEQYF. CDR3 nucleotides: TGTGCCAGCTTAAGTCCCCGGGCCTCCTACGAGCAGTACTTC.

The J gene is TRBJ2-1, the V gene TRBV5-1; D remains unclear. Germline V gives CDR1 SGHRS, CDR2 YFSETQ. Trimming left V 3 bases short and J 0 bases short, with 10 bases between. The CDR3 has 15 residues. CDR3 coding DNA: TGCGCCAGCAGCTCCAGGTTTAGCTCCTACAATGAGCAGTTCTTC. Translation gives CASSSRFSSYNEQFF.

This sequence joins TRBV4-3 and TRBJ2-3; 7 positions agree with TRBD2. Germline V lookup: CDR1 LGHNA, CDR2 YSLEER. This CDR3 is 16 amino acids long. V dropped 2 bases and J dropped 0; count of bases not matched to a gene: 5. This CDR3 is CASSQIGLGSTDTQYF. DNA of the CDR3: TGCGCCAGCAGCCAAATTGGACTAGGAAGCACAGATACGCAGTATTTT.

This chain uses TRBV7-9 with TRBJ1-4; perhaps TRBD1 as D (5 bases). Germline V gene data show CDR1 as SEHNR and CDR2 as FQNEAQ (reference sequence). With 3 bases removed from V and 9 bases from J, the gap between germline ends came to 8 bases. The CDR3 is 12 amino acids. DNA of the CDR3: TGTGCCAGCAGCTTGGCAGGGAAAAAACTGTTTTTT. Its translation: CASSLAGKKLFF.

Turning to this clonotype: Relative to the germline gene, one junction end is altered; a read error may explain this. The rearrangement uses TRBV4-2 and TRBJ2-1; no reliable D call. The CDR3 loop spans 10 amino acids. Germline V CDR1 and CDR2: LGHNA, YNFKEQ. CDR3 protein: CAGSPAEQFF. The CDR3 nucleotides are TGTGCCGGCAGCCCCGCAGAGCAGTTCTTC.

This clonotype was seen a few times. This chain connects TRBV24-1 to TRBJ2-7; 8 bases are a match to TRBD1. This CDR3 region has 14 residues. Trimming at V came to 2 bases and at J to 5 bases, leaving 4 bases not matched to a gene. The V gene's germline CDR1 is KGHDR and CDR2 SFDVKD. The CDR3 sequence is CATSDSGQGHEQYF. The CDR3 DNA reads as TGTGCCACCAGTGATTCCGGACAGGGCCACGAGCAGTACTTC.

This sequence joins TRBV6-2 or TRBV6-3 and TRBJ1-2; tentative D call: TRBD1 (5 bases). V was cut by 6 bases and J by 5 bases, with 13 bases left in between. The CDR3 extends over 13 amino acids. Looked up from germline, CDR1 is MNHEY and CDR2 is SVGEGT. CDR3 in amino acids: CASRDGTDYGYTF. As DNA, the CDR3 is TGTGCCAGCAGGGACGGGACGGATTATGGCTACACCTTC.

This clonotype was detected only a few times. CDR3 bases: TGTGCCAGCAGTTACGTCGGAACCCAAGAGACCCAGTACTTC. Protein: CASSYVGTQETQYF. The V and J genes are TRBV6-5 and TRBJ2-5; no reliable D call. Trimming removed 2 bases from V and 1 base from J, with 8 bases in between. This CDR3 region has 14 residues. CDR1 and CDR2 from the germline V gene are MNHEY and SVGAGI.

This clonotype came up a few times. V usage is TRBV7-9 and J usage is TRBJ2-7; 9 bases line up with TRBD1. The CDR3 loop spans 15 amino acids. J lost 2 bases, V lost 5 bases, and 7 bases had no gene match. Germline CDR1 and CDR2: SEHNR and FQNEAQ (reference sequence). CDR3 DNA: TGTGCCAGCAGCAAAGTTGGACAGGGGACCTACGAGCAGTACTTC. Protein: CASSKVGQGTYEQYF.